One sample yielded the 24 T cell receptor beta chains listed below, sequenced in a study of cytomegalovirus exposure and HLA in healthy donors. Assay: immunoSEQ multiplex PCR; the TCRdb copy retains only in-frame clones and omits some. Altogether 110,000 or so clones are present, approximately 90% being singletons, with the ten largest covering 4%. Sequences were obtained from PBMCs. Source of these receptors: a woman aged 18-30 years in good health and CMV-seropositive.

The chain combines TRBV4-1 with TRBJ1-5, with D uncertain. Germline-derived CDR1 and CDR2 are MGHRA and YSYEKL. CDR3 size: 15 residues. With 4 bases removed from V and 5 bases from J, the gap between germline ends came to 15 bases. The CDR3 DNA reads TGCGCCAGCAGCCCCAGCTGGGCCGCCTATCAGCCCCAGCATTTT. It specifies CASSPSWAAYQPQHF.

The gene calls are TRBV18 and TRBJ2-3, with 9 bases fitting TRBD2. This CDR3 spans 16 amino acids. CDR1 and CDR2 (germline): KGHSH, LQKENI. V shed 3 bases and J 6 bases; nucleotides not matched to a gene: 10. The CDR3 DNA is TGTGCCAGCTCACCTGCGGCTAGCGGGGTTGGGGATACGCAGTATTTT. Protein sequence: CASSPAASGVGDTQYF.

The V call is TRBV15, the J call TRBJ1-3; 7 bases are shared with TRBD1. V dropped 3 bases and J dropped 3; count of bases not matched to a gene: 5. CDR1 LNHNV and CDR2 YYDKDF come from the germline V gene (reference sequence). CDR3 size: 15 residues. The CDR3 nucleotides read TGTGCCACCAGCAGTGACTGGGACAGTGGAAACACCATATATTTT. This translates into CATSSDWDSGNTIYF. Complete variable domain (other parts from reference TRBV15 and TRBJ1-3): DAMVIQNPRYQVTQFGKPVTLSCSQTLNHNVMYWYQQKSSQAPKLLFHYYDKDFNNEADTPDNFQSRRPNTSFCFLDIRSPGLGDTAMYLCATSSDWDSGNTIYFGEGSWLTVV.

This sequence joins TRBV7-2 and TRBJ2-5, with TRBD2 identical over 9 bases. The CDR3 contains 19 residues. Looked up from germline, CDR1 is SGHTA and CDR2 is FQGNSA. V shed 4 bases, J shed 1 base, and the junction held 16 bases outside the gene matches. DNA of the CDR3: TGTGCCAGCAGCTCACCGGCAGGAGGTGGTAGCGGGGGCCAAGAGACCCAGTACTTC. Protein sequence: CASSSPAGGGSGGQETQYF.

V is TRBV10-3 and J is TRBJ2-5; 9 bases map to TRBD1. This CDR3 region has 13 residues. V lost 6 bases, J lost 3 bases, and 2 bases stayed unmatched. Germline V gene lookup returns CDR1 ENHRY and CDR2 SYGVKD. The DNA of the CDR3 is TGTGCCATCAGGGGGACAGGGAAAGAGACCCAGTACTTC. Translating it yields CAIRGTGKETQYF.

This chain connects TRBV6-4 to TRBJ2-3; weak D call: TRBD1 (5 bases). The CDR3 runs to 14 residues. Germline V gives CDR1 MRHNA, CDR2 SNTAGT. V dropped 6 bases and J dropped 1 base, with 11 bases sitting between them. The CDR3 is CASSPGPGTDTQYF. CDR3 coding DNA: TGTGCCAGCAGCCCAGGGCCTGGCACAGATACGCAGTATTTT.

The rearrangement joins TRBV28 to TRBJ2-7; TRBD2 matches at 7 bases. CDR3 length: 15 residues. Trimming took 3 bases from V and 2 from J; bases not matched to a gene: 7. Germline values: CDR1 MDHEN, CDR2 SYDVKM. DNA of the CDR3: TGTGCCAGCAGTTTCGGGTCGCGGGGGACCTACGAGCAGTACTTC. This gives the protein CASSFGSRGTYEQYF.

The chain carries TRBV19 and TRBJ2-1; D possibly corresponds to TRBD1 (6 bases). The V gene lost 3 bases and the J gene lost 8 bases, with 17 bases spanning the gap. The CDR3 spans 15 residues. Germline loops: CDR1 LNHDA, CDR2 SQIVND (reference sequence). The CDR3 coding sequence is TGTGCCAGTAGTATCCACGACCTACCAGGGGATGAGCAGTTCTTC. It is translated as CASSIHDLPGDEQFF.

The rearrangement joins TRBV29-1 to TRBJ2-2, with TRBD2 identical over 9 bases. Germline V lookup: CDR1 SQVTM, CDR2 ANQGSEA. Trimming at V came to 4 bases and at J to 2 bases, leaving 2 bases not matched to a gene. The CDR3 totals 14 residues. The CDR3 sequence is CSVGTSANTGELFF. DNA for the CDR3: TGCAGCGTTGGGACTAGCGCAAACACCGGGGAGCTGTTTTTT.

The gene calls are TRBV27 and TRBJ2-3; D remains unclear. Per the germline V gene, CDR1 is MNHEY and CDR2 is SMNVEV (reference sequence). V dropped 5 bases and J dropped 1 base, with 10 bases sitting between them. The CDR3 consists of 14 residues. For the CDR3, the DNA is TGTGCCAGCAGTCCCGGGTCGGGCACAGATACGCAGTATTTT. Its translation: CASSPGSGTDTQYF.

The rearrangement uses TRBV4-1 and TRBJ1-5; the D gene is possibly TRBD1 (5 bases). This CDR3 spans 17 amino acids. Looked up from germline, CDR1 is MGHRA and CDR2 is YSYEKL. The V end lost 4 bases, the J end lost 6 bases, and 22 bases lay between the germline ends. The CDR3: CASSLYRVPGRGQPQHF. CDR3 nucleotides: TGCGCCAGCAGCCTATACCGGGTCCCAGGAAGGGGTCAGCCCCAGCATTTT.

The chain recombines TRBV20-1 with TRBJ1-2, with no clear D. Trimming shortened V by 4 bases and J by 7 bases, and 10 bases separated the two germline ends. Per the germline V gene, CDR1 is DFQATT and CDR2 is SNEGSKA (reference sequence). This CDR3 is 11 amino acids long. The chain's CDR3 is CSAIRSLGYTF. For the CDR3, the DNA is TGCAGTGCTATTCGGTCTCTTGGCTACACCTTC.

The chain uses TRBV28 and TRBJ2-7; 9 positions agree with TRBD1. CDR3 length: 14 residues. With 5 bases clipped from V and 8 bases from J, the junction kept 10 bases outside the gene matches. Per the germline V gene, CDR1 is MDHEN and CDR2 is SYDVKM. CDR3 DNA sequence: TGTGCCAGCAGTCCGCCGGGACAGGGTTACAAGCAGTACTTC. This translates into CASSPPGQGYKQYF. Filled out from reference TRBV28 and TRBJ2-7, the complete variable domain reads DVKVTQSSRYLVKRTGEKVFLECVQDMDHENMFWYRQDPGLGLRLIYFSYDVKMKEKGDIPEGYSVSREKKERFSLILESASTNQTSMYLCASSPPGQGYKQYFGPGTRLTVT.

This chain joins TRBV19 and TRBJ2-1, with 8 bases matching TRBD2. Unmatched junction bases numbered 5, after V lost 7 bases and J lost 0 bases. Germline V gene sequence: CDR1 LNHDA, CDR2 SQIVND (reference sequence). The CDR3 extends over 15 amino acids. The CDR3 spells CASTRLALSYNEQFF. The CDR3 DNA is TGTGCCAGTACGCGACTAGCGCTCTCCTACAATGAGCAGTTCTTC.

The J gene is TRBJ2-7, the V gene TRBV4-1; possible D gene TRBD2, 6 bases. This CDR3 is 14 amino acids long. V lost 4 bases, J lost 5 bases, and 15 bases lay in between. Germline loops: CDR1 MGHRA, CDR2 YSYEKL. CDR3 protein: CASSPLTGGDEQYF. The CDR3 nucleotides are TGCGCCAGCAGCCCACTAACCGGAGGGGACGAGCAGTACTTC.

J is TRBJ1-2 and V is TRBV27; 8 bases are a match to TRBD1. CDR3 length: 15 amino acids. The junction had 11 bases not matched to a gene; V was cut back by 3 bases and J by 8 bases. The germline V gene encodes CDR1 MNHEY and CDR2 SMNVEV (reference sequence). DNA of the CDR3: TGTGCCAGCAGTTTGTCAGACAGGGGCCTTGGCGGCTACACCTTC. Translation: CASSLSDRGLGGYTF.

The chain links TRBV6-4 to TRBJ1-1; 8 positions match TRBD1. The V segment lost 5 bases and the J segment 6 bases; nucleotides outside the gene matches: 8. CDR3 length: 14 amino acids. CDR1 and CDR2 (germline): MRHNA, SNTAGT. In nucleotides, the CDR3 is TGTGCCAGCAGTCCATCTCAGGGACAGGCTGAAGCTTTCTTT. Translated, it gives CASSPSQGQAEAFF.

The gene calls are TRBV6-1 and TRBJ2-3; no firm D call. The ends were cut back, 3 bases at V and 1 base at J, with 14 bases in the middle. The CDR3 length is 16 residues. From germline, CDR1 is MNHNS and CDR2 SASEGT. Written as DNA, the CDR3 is TGTGCCAGCAGTGAGCAACAGAGATCGGGCACAGATACGCAGTATTTT. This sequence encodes CASSEQQRSGTDTQYF.

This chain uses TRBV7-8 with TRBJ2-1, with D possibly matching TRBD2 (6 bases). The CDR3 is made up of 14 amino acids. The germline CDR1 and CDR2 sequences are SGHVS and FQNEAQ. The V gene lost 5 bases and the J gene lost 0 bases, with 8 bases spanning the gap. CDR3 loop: CASSLGGSYNEQFF. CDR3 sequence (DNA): TGTGCCAGCAGCCTCGGGGGCTCCTACAATGAGCAGTTCTTC.

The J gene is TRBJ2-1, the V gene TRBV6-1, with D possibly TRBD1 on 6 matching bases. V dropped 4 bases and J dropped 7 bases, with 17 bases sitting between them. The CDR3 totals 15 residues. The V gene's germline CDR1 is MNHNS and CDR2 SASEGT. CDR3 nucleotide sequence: TGTGCCAGCAGTGGGGCGGCAGGGGATATGAATGAGCAGTTCTTC. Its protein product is CASSGAAGDMNEQFF.

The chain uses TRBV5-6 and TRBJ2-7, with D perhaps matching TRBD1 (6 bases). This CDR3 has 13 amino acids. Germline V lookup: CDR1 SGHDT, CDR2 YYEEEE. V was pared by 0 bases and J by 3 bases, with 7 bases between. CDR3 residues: CASSLVDSYEQYF. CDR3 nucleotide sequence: TGTGCCAGCAGCTTGGTGGACAGCTACGAGCAGTACTTC.

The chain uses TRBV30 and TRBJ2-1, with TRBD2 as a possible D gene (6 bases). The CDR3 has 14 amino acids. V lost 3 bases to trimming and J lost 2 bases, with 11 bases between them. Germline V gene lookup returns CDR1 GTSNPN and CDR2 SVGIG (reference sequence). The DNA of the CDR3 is TGTGCCTGGAGGAGGGCGGGGACCTACAATGAGCAGTTCTTC. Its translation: CAWRRAGTYNEQFF.

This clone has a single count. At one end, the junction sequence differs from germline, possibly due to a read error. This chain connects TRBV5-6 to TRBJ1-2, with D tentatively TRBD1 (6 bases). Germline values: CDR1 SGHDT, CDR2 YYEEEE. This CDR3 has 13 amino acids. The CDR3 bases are TGTGCCAGCTGCTTGGGGGGGCTAGGAGGCTACACCTTC. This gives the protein CASCLGGLGGYTF. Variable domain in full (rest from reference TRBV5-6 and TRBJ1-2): DAGVTQSPTHLIKTRGQQVTLRCSPKSGHDTVSWYQQALGQGPQFIFQYYEEEERQRGNFPDRFSGHQFPNYSSELNVNALLLGDSALYLCASCLGGLGGYTFGSGTRLTVV.

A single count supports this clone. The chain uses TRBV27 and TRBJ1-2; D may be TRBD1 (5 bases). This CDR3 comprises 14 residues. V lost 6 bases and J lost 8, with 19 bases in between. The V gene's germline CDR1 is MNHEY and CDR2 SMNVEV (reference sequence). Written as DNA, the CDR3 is TGTGCCAGCAGCACCACTCTTTCCCAGGGAGGCTACACCTTC. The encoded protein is CASSTTLSQGGYTF.